This TCR beta chain was captured by sequencing in a study of T cell responses to AZD1222 COVID-19 vaccine. Study-wide background: Analysis merged second doses at about 4 or about 12 weeks. Findings of the study overall: Reports indicate that nearly half of spike-specific TCRs are directed at unmutated variant regions. Mostly white British, mostly female donors; authors suggested clonal diversity may be underestimated.

This clone was recorded only once. What it binds is unknown. The CDR3 loop spans 13 amino acids. The J segment lost 4 bases and the V segment lost 1 base, leaving 0 bases of the junction unmatched. Per germline, CDR1 SGHRS and CDR2 YFSETQ. Clones were read by immunoSEQ multiplex PCR, and TCRdb kept only the in-frame ones, dropping some. Of roughly 180,000 clones listed, 80% to 90% are singletons. The starting material was peripheral blood, obtained on day 0 of AZD1222 vaccination. This clonotype originated in an adult in good health. The V and J genes are TRBV5-1 and TRBJ2-5, with TRBD2 identical over 8 bases. The CDR3 DNA follows: TGCGCCAGCAGCTTGCGGGAGGGAGAGACCCAGTACTTC. Protein: CASSLREGETQYF.